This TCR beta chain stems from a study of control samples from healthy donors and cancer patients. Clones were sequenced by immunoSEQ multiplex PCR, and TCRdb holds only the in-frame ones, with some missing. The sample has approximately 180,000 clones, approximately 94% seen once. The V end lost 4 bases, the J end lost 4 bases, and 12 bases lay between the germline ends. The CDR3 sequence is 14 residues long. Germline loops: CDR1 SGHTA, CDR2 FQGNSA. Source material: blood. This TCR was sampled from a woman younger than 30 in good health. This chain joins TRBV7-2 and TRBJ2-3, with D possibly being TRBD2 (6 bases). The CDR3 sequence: CASSSREVADTQYF. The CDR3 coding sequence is TGTGCCAGCAGCTCAAGGGAGGTGGCAGATACGCAGTATTTT.